The 23 T cell receptor beta chains given below trace back to one sample, sequenced in a study of T cell responses to AZD1222 COVID-19 vaccine. Sequencing was performed with immunoSEQ multiplex PCR; in TCRdb, only in-frame clones are kept and a portion is missing. The sample records 100,000 to 120,000 clones, around nine tenths being singletons. This specimen was peripheral blood, taken on day 0 of AZD1222 vaccination. These receptors originate from an adult in good health.

The chain is built from TRBV19 and TRBJ1-5; D not certain. CDR3 length: 16 amino acids. CDR1 is LNHDA and CDR2 is SQIVND in the germline V gene (reference sequence). Trimming cost V 0 bases and J 0 bases, with 9 bases left between them. CDR3 protein: CASSIESGDSNQPQHF. The CDR3, as DNA: TGTGCCAGTAGTATAGAATCCGGTGATAGCAATCAGCCCCAGCATTTT.

The genes are TRBV19 and TRBJ2-1, with 7 bases that match TRBD2. CDR1 LNHDA and CDR2 SQIVND come from the germline V gene (reference sequence). With 5 bases clipped from V and 9 bases from J, the junction kept 13 bases outside the gene matches. This CDR3 comprises 15 residues. CDR3 DNA: TGTGCCAGTAGTTCCCGACTAGCCTCCTTCCTTGAGCAGTTCTTC. The encoded protein is CASSSRLASFLEQFF.

This chain connects TRBV24-1 to TRBJ1-1; TRBD1 is a possible D gene (6 bases). Trimming pared 7 bases from V and 2 bases from J, leaving 10 bases between. The CDR3 runs to 13 residues. The germline gives CDR1 KGHDR, CDR2 SFDVKD. The chain's CDR3 is CATRDRINTEAFF. The CDR3 DNA reads as TGTGCCACCAGGGACAGAATAAACACTGAAGCTTTCTTT.

The chain uses TRBV7-9 and TRBJ2-3; D not certain. Trimming cost V 0 bases and J 6 bases, with 7 bases left between them. This CDR3 is built from 13 residues. Germline V gives CDR1 SEHNR, CDR2 FQNEAQ (reference sequence). This CDR3 reads CASSLAAQDTQYF. The CDR3 DNA follows: TGTGCCAGCAGCTTAGCCGCGCAGGATACGCAGTATTTT.

The chain recombines TRBV5-1 with TRBJ2-5; 15 positions agree with TRBD2. J lost 1 base, V lost 2 bases, and 3 bases had no gene match. The CDR3 loop spans 17 amino acids. Per the germline V gene, CDR1 is SGHRS and CDR2 is YFSETQ. CDR3 region: CASSFGLAGGLQETQYF. The CDR3 DNA follows: TGCGCCAGCAGCTTTGGACTAGCGGGGGGGCTCCAAGAGACCCAGTACTTC.

V gene TRBV6-5 combines with J gene TRBJ1-4; 7 nucleotides line up with TRBD1. Germline loops: CDR1 MNHEY, CDR2 SVGAGI. V was pared by 6 bases and J by 8 bases, with 12 bases of the junction left unmatched. The CDR3 runs to 15 residues. CDR3 nucleotides: TGTGCCAGCAGCCTTTGGACAGGTGGGACGGAAAAACTGTTTTTT. It codes for CASSLWTGGTEKLFF.

This rearrangement joins TRBV18 to TRBJ1-1; the D gene is possibly TRBD1 (5 bases). The CDR3 length is 14 residues. Trimming shortened V by 3 bases and J by 1 base, and 9 bases separated the two germline ends. Per germline, CDR1 KGHSH and CDR2 LQKENI. The CDR3 region has the DNA TGTGCCAGCTCACCCCAGACAGCGAACACTGAAGCTTTCTTT. Encoded protein: CASSPQTANTEAFF.

The rearrangement uses TRBV14 and TRBJ1-2; D unclear. Germline values: CDR1 SGHDN, CDR2 FVKESK. The CDR3 runs 12 residues. The V and J ends lost 4 bases and 8 bases respectively, with 11 bases between them. The CDR3 reads CASSPQNHGYTF. As DNA, the CDR3 is TGTGCCAGCAGCCCGCAGAATCACGGCTACACCTTC.

This clone was counted once. The chain combines TRBV18 with TRBJ2-5; TRBD1 aligns across 7 bases. This CDR3 has 14 amino acids. Germline V gene sequence: CDR1 KGHSH, CDR2 LQKENI. Losses at the gene ends were 5 bases for V and 1 base for J; bases not matched to a gene: 4. This CDR3 reads CASSITGVQETQYF. CDR3 coding DNA: TGTGCCAGCTCAATAACAGGGGTCCAAGAGACCCAGTACTTC. Full variable domain (missing parts from reference TRBV18 and TRBJ2-5): NAGVMQNPRHLVRRRGQEARLRCSPMKGHSHVYWYRQLPEEGLKFMVYLQKENIIDESGMPKERFSAEFPKEGPSILRIQQVVRGDSAAYFCASSITGVQETQYFGPGTRLLVL.

V usage is TRBV15 and J usage is TRBJ2-5; perhaps D is TRBD1 or TRBD2 (5 bases each). The V and J ends lost 1 base and 1 base respectively, with 7 bases between them. The CDR3 runs to 14 residues. Per germline, CDR1 LNHNV and CDR2 YYDKDF (reference sequence). Here the CDR3 reads CATSRGGFQETQYF. The DNA of the CDR3 is TGTGCCACCAGCAGAGGGGGGTTCCAAGAGACCCAGTACTTC.

This clone has more than one count but fewer than ten. The rearrangement uses TRBV28 and TRBJ2-7; D may match TRBD1 or TRBD2 (6 bases each). V was shortened by 6 bases and J by 4 bases, with 19 bases between the two germline ends. The CDR3 loop spans 15 amino acids. Germline V gene sequence: CDR1 MDHEN, CDR2 SYDVKM. This chain's CDR3 is CASSPRGQAKYEQYF. CDR3 in DNA: TGTGCCAGCAGCCCCCGGGGGCAGGCAAAATACGAGCAGTACTTC.

In this sample, this clone turned up a few times. This chain joins TRBV3-1 (or the pseudogene TRBV3-2) and TRBJ2-5; the D gene is possibly TRBD1 (5 bases). CDR1 is LGHDT and CDR2 is YNNKEL in the germline V gene (reference sequence). V gave up 3 bases and J gave up 2 bases, with 13 bases separating them. The CDR3 is made up of 15 amino acids. This CDR3 is CASSQARTRQETQYF. The CDR3 DNA reads as TGTGCCAGCAGCCAGGCAAGGACACGGCAAGAGACCCAGTACTTC.

The chain links TRBV2 to TRBJ1-5; D uncertain. V shed 1 base and J shed 3 bases, with 10 bases lying between them. Germline assignment: CDR1 SNHLY and CDR2 FYNNEI. The CDR3 loop spans 15 amino acids. The CDR3 loop reads CASSEVGVNNQPQHF. Here the CDR3 DNA reads TGTGCCAGCAGTGAAGTTGGGGTAAACAATCAGCCCCAGCATTTT.

The chain uses TRBV3-1 (or the pseudogene TRBV3-2) and TRBJ1-2; TRBD1 matches 7 bases. The germline V gene has CDR1 LGHDT and CDR2 YNNKEL (reference sequence). This CDR3 region has 14 residues. Trimming removed 3 bases from V and 3 bases from J; junction bases left unmatched: 4. The CDR3 DNA reads TGTGCCAGCAGCCATCGGACAGGTGACTATGGCTACACCTTC. It translates to CASSHRTGDYGYTF.

The J gene is TRBJ2-2, the V gene TRBV5-1, with D maybe TRBD1 (5 bases). The V end was cut by 0 bases, the J end by 7 bases, with 13 bases between. The germline V gene encodes CDR1 SGHRS and CDR2 YFSETQ. The length of the CDR3 is 15 residues. The CDR3 protein is CASSLEQASSGELFF. DNA for the CDR3: TGCGCCAGCAGCTTGGAACAGGCCTCGAGCGGGGAGCTGTTTTTT.

This clone was picked up a small number of times. The chain uses TRBV12-3 or TRBV12-4 and TRBJ2-3, with 7 bases identical to TRBD1. The length of the CDR3 is 13 residues. Trimming removed 5 bases from V and 4 bases from J; junction bases left unmatched: 3. This chain's CDR3 is CASSPGGPDTQYF. CDR3 bases: TGTGCCAGCAGTCCAGGGGGACCAGATACGCAGTATTTT.

CDR3 sequence: CASSPMTVFGNQPQHF. CDR3 sequence (DNA): TGTGCCAGCAGCCCTATGACGGTGTTTGGCAATCAGCCCCAGCATTTT. The chain uses TRBV7-2 and TRBJ1-5; D call uncertain. V was clipped by 5 bases and J by 2 bases, with 16 bases between them. CDR1 and CDR2 from the germline V gene are SGHTA and FQGNSA. This CDR3 comprises 16 residues.

V gene TRBV3-1 (or the pseudogene TRBV3-2) combines with J gene TRBJ2-2, with 10 bases identical to TRBD2. V shed 0 bases, J shed 7 bases, and the junction held 11 bases outside the gene matches. Germline CDR1 is LGHDT and CDR2 is YNNKEL (reference sequence). The CDR3 is made up of 18 amino acids. The CDR3 region is CASSQEVASGSHDGELFF. For the CDR3, the DNA is TGTGCCAGCAGCCAAGAGGTGGCTAGCGGGAGTCATGACGGGGAGCTGTTTTTT.

The chain joins TRBV18 to TRBJ2-5, with 7 bases identical to TRBD1. CDR1 and CDR2 (germline): KGHSH, LQKENI. The CDR3 runs to 16 residues. The V segment lost 6 bases and the J segment 1 base; nucleotides outside the gene matches: 11. The CDR3 reads CASSPGGAGAQETQYF. In DNA form, the CDR3 reads TGTGCCAGCTCCCCAGGGGGAGCCGGAGCCCAAGAGACCCAGTACTTC.

This sequence joins TRBV7-3 and TRBJ2-1; 12 bases match TRBD2. The V gene end was trimmed by 5 bases and the J gene end by 9 bases; junction bases not matched to a gene: 8. Germline-derived CDR1 and CDR2 are SGHTA and FQGTGA. The CDR3 totals 15 residues. The DNA for the CDR3 is TGTGCCAGCAGCCCCTCTAGCGGGGGGGCCGTTGAGCAGTTCTTC. Amino acids: CASSPSSGGAVEQFF.

The V gene is TRBV18, the J gene TRBJ1-2; D is perhaps TRBD1 (5 bases). The germline V gene encodes CDR1 KGHSH and CDR2 LQKENI. The germline V and J ends were trimmed by 2 bases and 8 bases, with 6 bases remaining between them. This CDR3 region has 11 residues. Here the CDR3 DNA reads TGTGCCAGCTCACCAGACAGCGGCTACACCTTC. This translates into CASSPDSGYTF.

The chain combines TRBV24-1 with TRBJ2-1, with a tentative D call TRBD2 (6 bases). The germline V gene encodes CDR1 KGHDR and CDR2 SFDVKD. This CDR3 has 16 amino acids. V was trimmed by 2 bases and J by 12 bases, leaving 22 bases between them. As DNA, the CDR3 is TGTGCCACCAGTGATTCGGTAGCGTCGTCACTAGCTGTGCAGTTCTTC. Its translation: CATSDSVASSLAVQFF.

V usage is TRBV9 and J usage is TRBJ2-7; D might be TRBD1 or TRBD2, each matching 5 bases. The CDR3 loop spans 15 amino acids. The V end was cut by 0 bases, the J end by 7 bases, with 17 bases between. In germline, CDR1 is SGDLS, CDR2 YYNGEE. The CDR3 protein is CASSVDPTASGEQYF. The CDR3 region has the DNA TGTGCCAGCAGCGTAGATCCGACAGCCTCGGGAGAGCAGTACTTC. The variable domain in full, with the rest retrieved from reference TRBV9 and TRBJ2-7, is DSGVTQTPKHLITATGQRVTLRCSPRSGDLSVYWYQQSLDQGLQFLIQYYNGEERAKGNILERFSAQQFPDLHSELNLSSLELGDSALYFCASSVDPTASGEQYFGPGTRLTVT.